The 21 T cell receptor beta chains below were found in one sample sequenced in a study of blood T cell repertoires in COVID-19. Measured with immunoSEQ multiplex PCR; TCRdb has only the in-frame clones, and not every one. This table holds around 150,000 clones, 70% to 90% found once. The source material was peripheral blood. The receptor set was obtained from a man between 18 and 29 years old with acute or convalescent COVID-19.

Written as DNA, the CDR3 is TGTGCAAGTCGCTGGGACAGGGGGTCGGACGGGGAGCTGTTTTTT. This gives the protein CASRWDRGSDGELFF. The chain links TRBV12-2 to TRBJ2-2; the D call TRBD1 from the table was never checked on the DNA. TRBV12-2 is a pseudogene segment. The CDR3 is 15 residues long.

The chain recombines TRBV7-3 with TRBJ2-5; 15 bases match TRBD2. Germline CDR1 SGHTA, CDR2 FQGTGA. With V trimmed by 5 bases and J by 4 bases, 5 bases remained unmatched. The CDR3 consists of 16 residues. CDR3 region: CASSVGLAGGVETQYF. The CDR3 nucleotides read TGTGCCAGCAGCGTGGGACTAGCGGGGGGTGTAGAGACCCAGTACTTC.

The V call is TRBV9, the J call TRBJ1-2, with 8 bases identical to TRBD1. CDR3 length: 16 residues. Germline V CDR1 and CDR2: SGDLS, YYNGEE. V lost 3 bases, J lost 5 bases, and 12 bases stayed unmatched. CDR3 sequence: CASSAETTGDLYGYTF. The CDR3 DNA reads TGTGCCAGCAGCGCCGAAACGACAGGGGATCTATATGGCTACACCTTC.

V gene TRBV28 combines with J gene TRBJ1-1; no clear D gene. The CDR3 consists of 16 residues. Germline V gene sequence: CDR1 MDHEN, CDR2 SYDVKM. Trimming shortened V by 2 bases and J by 8 bases, and 21 bases separated the two germline ends. This CDR3 reads CASSLPRGSGSTEAFF. As DNA, the CDR3 is TGTGCCAGCAGTTTACCAAGAGGGTCCGGATCTACCGAAGCTTTCTTT.

The chain is built from TRBV5-1 and TRBJ2-3; no definite D call. The CDR3 runs to 14 residues. The germline V gene has CDR1 SGHRS and CDR2 YFSETQ. Trimming left V 5 bases short and J 0 bases short, with 10 bases between. The DNA for the CDR3 is TGCGCCAGCAGTCTAAGATCTAGCACAGATACGCAGTATTTT. It codes for CASSLRSSTDTQYF.

This clone was detected once. The chain employs TRBV10-2 and TRBJ1-1; D gene ambiguous. V gave up 2 bases and J gave up 1 base, with 8 bases separating them. The CDR3 sequence is 14 residues long. Germline CDR1 WSHSY, CDR2 SAAADI. This CDR3 reads CASSEHSGNTEAFF. The CDR3 nucleotides are TGCGCCAGCAGTGAGCACTCAGGGAACACTGAAGCTTTCTTT.

CDR3 sequence: CASSPLSGSSYNEQFF. The CDR3 region has the DNA TGTGCCAGCAGTCCACTTTCGGGGAGCTCCTACAATGAGCAGTTCTTC. The chain joins TRBV6-4 to TRBJ2-1; weak D call: TRBD2 (5 bases). The CDR3 sequence is 16 residues long. Germline V CDR1 and CDR2: MRHNA, SNTAGT. V was cut by 5 bases and J by 0 bases, with 14 bases left in between.

V and J are TRBV19 and TRBJ1-4; D not certain. V lost 3 bases and J 5 bases, leaving 13 bases between the germline ends. Germline CDR1 LNHDA, CDR2 SQIVND (reference sequence). This CDR3 region has 15 residues. The CDR3 coding sequence is TGTGCCAGTAGTATCGGCGGTGTTCGGAATGAAAAACTGTTTTTT. It yields the protein CASSIGGVRNEKLFF. Supplemented by reference TRBV19 and TRBJ1-4, the full variable domain reads DGGITQSPKYLFRKEGQNVTLSCEQNLNHDAMYWYRQDPGQGLRLIYYSQIVNDFQKGDIAEGYSVSREKKESFPLTVTSAQKNPTAFYLCASSIGGVRNEKLFFGSGTQLSVL.

This chain uses TRBV28 with TRBJ1-3; D not resolved. The CDR3 runs 15 residues. Germline CDR1 and CDR2: MDHEN and SYDVKM. Trimming removed 6 bases at V and 0 bases at J, with 12 bases between. DNA of the CDR3: TGTGCCAGCAGGGAGGGCAGTTCCTCTGGAAACACCATATATTTT. The encoded protein is CASREGSSSGNTIYF.

This sequence joins TRBV4-2 and TRBJ2-3; 13 bases are shared with TRBD2. Germline V gene sequence: CDR1 LGHNA, CDR2 YNFKEQ. The trim removed 0 bases at V and 5 bases at J, leaving 8 bases unmatched. CDR3 length: 18 amino acids. DNA of the CDR3: TGTGCCAGCAGCCAAGATAAAGGACTAGCGGGGGTTGAAGATACGCAGTATTTT. This translates into CASSQDKGLAGVEDTQYF.

This chain links TRBV6-2 or TRBV6-3 with TRBJ2-7, with D tentatively TRBD2 (6 bases). Trimming left V 5 bases short and J 4 bases short, with 12 bases between. Germline lookup yields CDR1 MNHEY and CDR2 SVGEGT. CDR3 size: 13 residues. The CDR3 region has the DNA TGTGCCAGCAGTGGGGGGACGCCGTACGAGCAGTACGTC. This sequence encodes CASSGGTPYEQYV.

The J gene is TRBJ1-2, the V gene TRBV30, with D maybe TRBD1 (5 bases). Looked up from germline, CDR1 is GTSNPN and CDR2 is SVGIG (reference sequence). This CDR3 spans 13 amino acids. With 0 bases removed from V and 1 base from J, the gap between germline ends came to 6 bases. The CDR3 reads CAWSVQVNYGYTF. Written as DNA, the CDR3 is TGTGCCTGGAGTGTACAGGTTAACTATGGCTACACCTTC.

V is TRBV7-9 and J is TRBJ2-5; 12 bases agree with TRBD2. The CDR3 length is 16 residues. V gave up 5 bases and J gave up 0 bases; unmatched junction bases: 4. Germline V gives CDR1 SEHNR, CDR2 FQNEAQ (reference sequence). The CDR3 loop reads CASSPWTSGNQETQYF. CDR3 bases: TGTGCCAGCAGCCCCTGGACTAGCGGGAACCAAGAGACCCAGTACTTC.

V is TRBV3-1 (or the pseudogene TRBV3-2) and J is TRBJ2-5, with 10 bases that match TRBD2. V lost 3 bases and J lost 3; bases outside the gene matches: 4. Germline CDR1 LGHDT, CDR2 YNNKEL (reference sequence). There are 15 residues in the CDR3. The CDR3 sequence: CASSHPSGGKETQYF. The CDR3 region has the DNA TGTGCCAGCAGCCACCCTAGCGGGGGTAAAGAGACCCAGTACTTC.

The rearrangement joins TRBV7-9 to TRBJ1-2; tentative D call: TRBD1 (6 bases). Germline CDR1 reads SEHNR; CDR2 reads FQNEAQ (reference sequence). This CDR3 comprises 15 residues. V was pared by 5 bases and J by 7 bases, with 20 bases between. DNA for the CDR3: TGTGCCAGCAGCCGAACAGGGTTCGAGGCGAGTGGCTACACCTTC. It encodes CASSRTGFEASGYTF. Full variable domain (remainder filled in from reference TRBV7-9 and TRBJ1-2): DTGVSQNPRHKITKRGQNVTFRCDPISEHNRLYWYRQTLGQGPEFLTYFQNEAQLEKSRLLSDRFSAERPKGSFSTLEIQRTEQGDSAMYLCASSRTGFEASGYTFGSGTRLTVV.

The V call is TRBV11-3, the J call TRBJ2-3; D call uncertain. Trimming stripped 4 bases from V and 4 bases from J, with 6 bases between. The CDR3 extends over 12 amino acids. Germline V gives CDR1 SGHNT, CDR2 YENEEA. In nucleotides, the CDR3 is TGTGCCAGCAGCTCCGCGGCAGATACGCAGTATTTT. Protein: CASSSAADTQYF. The variable domain in full, completed from reference TRBV11-3 and TRBJ2-3, reads EAGVVQSPRYKIIEKKQPVAFWCNPISGHNTLYWYLQNLGQGPELLIRYENEEAVDDSQLPKDRFSAERLKGVDSTLKIQPAELGDSAVYLCASSSAADTQYFGPGTRLTVL.

This chain uses TRBV9 with TRBJ2-7; D might be TRBD1 (6 bases). Germline values: CDR1 SGDLS, CDR2 YYNGEE. The ends were cut back, 0 bases at V and 3 bases at J, with 7 bases in the middle. The CDR3 runs 13 residues. As DNA, the CDR3 is TGTGCCAGCAGCGTAGAGGACAGCTACGAGCAGTACTTC. Its translation is CASSVEDSYEQYF.

The chain links TRBV10-3 to TRBJ1-1; tentative D call: TRBD1 (5 bases). This CDR3 contains 13 residues. Germline CDR1 ENHRY, CDR2 SYGVKD. V was cut by 4 bases and J by 4 bases, with 10 bases left in between. CDR3 bases: TGTGCCATCAGTGCAGGGATCGGCACTGAAGCTTTCTTT. It yields the protein CAISAGIGTEAFF.

The CDR3 DNA reads as TGTGCCGGGGGGGGGCCGCAGCCCCAGCATTTT. As protein: CAGGGPQPQHF. V gene TRBV6-6 combines with J gene TRBJ1-5, with D possibly matching TRBD1 (6 bases). Trimming took off 11 bases at V and 7 bases at J, with 12 bases between the two ends. This CDR3 has 11 residues. Germline CDR1 reads MNHNY; CDR2 reads SVGAGI (reference sequence).

The chain carries TRBV15 and TRBJ1-1, with 7 positions matching TRBD1. Germline loops: CDR1 LNHNV, CDR2 YYDKDF (reference sequence). The CDR3 is made up of 15 amino acids. The ends lost 3 bases at V and 1 base at J; junction bases unmatched: 5. This CDR3 reads CATSRARGPNTEAFF. The CDR3 bases are TGTGCCACCAGCAGGGCTAGGGGGCCGAACACTGAAGCTTTCTTT.

This clone was observed a few times. The chain has TRBV6-5 and TRBJ1-1; perhaps TRBD1 as D (5 bases). Between the trimmed V and J ends, which lost 4 bases and 7 bases, there was a span of 22 bases. CDR3 size: 16 residues. Germline CDR1 and CDR2: MNHEY and SVGAGI. CDR3 coding DNA: TGTGCCAGCAGTTCCTTCTCTAGAAGGGGCGCGTATGAAGCTTTCTTT. It encodes CASSSFSRRGAYEAFF.